The clone carrying this T cell receptor (beta chain) appeared once. The CDR3 covers 14 residues. Trimming took 5 bases from V and 4 from J, leaving 9 bases between them. Germline loops: CDR1 LNHDA, CDR2 SQIVND (reference sequence). Profiled with immunoSEQ multiplex PCR; TCRdb holds only in-frame clones, not every one. The table records about a million clones, around three quarters of them present only once. This sample is drawn from a study of shared clonotypes between healthy human individuals. The source of this sequence is a man aged 18-30 years in good health. Some clones in this sample may be carry-over from other donors' samples. Source material: memory CD4+ T cells from PBMCs. The sample's subset: CD45RA-negative fraction. The chain has TRBV19 and TRBJ2-6, with D perhaps being TRBD1 or TRBD2 (5 bases each). The chain's CDR3 is CASSPGAGANVLTF. CDR3 nucleotides: TGTGCCAGTAGTCCCGGGGCCGGGGCCAACGTCCTGACTTTC.